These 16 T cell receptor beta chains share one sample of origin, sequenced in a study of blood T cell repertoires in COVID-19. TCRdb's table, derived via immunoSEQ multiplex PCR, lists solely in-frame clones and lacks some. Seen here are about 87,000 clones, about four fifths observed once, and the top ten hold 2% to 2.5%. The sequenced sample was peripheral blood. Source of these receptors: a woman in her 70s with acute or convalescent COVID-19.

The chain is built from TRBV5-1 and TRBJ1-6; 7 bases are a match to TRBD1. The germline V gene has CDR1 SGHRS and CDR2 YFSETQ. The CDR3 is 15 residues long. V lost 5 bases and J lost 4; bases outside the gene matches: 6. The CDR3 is CASRSGQLYNSPLHF. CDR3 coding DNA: TGCGCCAGCAGATCGGGACAGCTGTATAATTCACCCCTCCACTTT.

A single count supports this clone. CDR3 sequence reads: CASSYRRGSPEAFF. CDR3 nucleotide sequence: TGTGCCAGCAGTTATCGGCGGGGTAGCCCTGAAGCTTTCTTT. This chain joins TRBV6-5 and TRBJ1-1, with D uncertain. V dropped 3 bases and J dropped 6 bases, with 14 bases sitting between them. This CDR3 is 14 amino acids long. In germline, CDR1 is MNHEY, CDR2 SVGAGI.

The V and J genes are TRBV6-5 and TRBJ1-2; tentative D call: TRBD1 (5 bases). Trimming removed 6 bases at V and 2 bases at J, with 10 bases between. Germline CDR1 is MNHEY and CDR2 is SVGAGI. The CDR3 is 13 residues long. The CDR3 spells CASRYDRNYGYTF. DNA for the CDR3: TGTGCCAGCAGATACGACAGAAACTATGGCTACACCTTC.

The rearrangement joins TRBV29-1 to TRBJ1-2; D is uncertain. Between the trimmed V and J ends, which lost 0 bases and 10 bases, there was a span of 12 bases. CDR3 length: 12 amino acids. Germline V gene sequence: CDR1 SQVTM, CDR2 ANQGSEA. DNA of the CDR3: TGCAGCGTTGAAGATCCCGGGAGAGTCTACACCTTC. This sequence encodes CSVEDPGRVYTF.

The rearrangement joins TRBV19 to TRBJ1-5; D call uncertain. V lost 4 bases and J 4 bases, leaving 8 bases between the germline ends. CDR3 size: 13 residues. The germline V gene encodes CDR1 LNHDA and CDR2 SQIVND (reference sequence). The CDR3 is CASSKTRNQPQHF. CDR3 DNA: TGTGCCAGTAGTAAAACTAGAAATCAGCCCCAGCATTTT.

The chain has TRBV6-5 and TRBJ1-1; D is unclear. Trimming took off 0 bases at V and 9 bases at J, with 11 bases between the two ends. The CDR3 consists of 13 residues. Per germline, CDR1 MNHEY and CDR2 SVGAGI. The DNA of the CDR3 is TGTGCCAGCAGTTACTCGAGAGGAGATCAAGCTTTCTTT. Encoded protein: CASSYSRGDQAFF.

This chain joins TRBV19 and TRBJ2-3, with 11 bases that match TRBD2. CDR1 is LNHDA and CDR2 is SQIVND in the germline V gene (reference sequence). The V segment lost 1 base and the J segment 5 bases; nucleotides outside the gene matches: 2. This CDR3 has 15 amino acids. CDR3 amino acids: CASSIGLAGGDTQYF. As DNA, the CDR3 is TGTGCCAGTAGTATAGGGCTAGCGGGGGGAGATACGCAGTATTTT.

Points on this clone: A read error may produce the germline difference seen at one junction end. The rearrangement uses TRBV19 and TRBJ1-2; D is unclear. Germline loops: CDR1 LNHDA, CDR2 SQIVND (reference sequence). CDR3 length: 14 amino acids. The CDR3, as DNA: TGTGCCAGTAGTGCGGGTGGGTCGAACTCTGGCTACACCTTC. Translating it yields CASSAGGSNSGYTF.

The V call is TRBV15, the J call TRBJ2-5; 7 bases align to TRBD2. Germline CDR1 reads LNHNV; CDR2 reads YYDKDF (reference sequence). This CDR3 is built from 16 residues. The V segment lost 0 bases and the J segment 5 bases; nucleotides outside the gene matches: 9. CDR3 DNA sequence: TGTGCCACCAGCAGAGATCGGAGCGGACTAGTGGAGACCCAGTACTTC. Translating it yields CATSRDRSGLVETQYF. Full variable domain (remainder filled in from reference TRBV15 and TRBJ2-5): DAMVIQNPRYQVTQFGKPVTLSCSQTLNHNVMYWYQQKSSQAPKLLFHYYDKDFNNEADTPDNFQSRRPNTSFCFLDIRSPGLGDTAMYLCATSRDRSGLVETQYFGPGTRLLVL.

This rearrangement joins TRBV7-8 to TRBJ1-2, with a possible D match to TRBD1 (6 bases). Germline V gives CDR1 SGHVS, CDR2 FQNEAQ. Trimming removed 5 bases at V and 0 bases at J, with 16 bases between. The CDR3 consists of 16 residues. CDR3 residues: CASSPFDRFSNYGYTF. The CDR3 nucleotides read TGTGCCAGCAGCCCCTTTGACAGGTTCTCTAACTATGGCTACACCTTC.

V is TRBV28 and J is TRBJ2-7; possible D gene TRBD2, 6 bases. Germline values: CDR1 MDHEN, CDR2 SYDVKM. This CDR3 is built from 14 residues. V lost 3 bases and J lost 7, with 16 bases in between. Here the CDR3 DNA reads TGTGCCAGCAGTTTTGGGGGAACCGCGGGGGAGCAGTACTTC. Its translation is CASSFGGTAGEQYF.

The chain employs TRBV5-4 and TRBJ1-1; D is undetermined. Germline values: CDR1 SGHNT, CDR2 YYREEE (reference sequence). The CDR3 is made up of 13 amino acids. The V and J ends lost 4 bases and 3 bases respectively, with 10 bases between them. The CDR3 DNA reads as TGTGCCAGCAGCCTGCCCGGGGACACTGAAGCTTTCTTT. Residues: CASSLPGDTEAFF.

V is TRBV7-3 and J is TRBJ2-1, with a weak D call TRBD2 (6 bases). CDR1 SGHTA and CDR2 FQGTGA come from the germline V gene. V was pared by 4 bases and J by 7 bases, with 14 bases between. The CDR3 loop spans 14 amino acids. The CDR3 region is CASSSPGGGNEQFF. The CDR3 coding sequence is TGTGCCAGCAGCTCCCCGGGTGGGGGGAATGAGCAGTTCTTC.

CDR3 in DNA: TGTGCCAGCACAATTAGCGGGGGGAACACCGGGGAGCTGTTTTTT. Translation: CASTISGGNTGELFF. The chain couples TRBV28 to TRBJ2-2; TRBD2 matches at 9 bases. CDR3 length: 15 amino acids. V was clipped by 7 bases and J by 1 base; unmatched bases: 4. Germline V gives CDR1 MDHEN, CDR2 SYDVKM.

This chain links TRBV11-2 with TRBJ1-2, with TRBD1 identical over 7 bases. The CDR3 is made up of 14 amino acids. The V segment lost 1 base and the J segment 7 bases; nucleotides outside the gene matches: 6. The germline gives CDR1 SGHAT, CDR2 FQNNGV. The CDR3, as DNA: TGTGCCAGCAGCTTAGTTCAGGGGGATAGTGGCTACACCTTC. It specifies CASSLVQGDSGYTF.

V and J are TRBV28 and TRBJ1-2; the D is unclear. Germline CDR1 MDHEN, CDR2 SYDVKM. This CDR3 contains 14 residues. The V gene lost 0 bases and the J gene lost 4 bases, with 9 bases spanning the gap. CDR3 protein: CASSLWAGSYGYTF. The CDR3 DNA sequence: TGTGCCAGCAGTTTATGGGCAGGTAGCTATGGCTACACCTTC.